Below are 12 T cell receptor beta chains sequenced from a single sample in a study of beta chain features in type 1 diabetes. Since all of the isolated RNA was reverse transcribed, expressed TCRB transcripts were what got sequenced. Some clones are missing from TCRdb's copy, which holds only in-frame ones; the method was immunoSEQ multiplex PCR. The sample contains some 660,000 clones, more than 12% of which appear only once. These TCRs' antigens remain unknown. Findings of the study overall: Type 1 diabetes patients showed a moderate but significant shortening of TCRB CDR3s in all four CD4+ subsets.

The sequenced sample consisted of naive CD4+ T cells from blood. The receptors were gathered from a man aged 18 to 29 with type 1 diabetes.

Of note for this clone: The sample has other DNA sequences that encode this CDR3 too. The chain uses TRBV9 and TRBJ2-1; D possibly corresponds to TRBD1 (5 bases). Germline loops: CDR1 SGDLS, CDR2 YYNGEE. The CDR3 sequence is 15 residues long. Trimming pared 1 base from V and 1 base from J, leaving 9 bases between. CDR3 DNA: TGTGCCAGCAGCGTACGGCAGGGATCCTACAATGAGCAGTTCTTC. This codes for CASSVRQGSYNEQFF.

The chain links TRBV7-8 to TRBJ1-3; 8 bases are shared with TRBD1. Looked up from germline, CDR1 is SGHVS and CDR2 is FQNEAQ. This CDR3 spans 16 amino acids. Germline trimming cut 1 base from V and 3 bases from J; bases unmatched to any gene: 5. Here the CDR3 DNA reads TGTGCCAGCAGCTTAGGGACAGGGACTCTTGGAAACACCATATATTTT. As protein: CASSLGTGTLGNTIYF.

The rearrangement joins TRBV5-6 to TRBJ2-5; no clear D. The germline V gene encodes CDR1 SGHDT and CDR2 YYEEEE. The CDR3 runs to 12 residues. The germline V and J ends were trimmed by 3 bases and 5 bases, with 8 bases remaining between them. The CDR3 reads CASSSRVETQYF. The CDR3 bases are TGTGCCAGCAGCTCGCGCGTGGAGACCCAGTACTTC.

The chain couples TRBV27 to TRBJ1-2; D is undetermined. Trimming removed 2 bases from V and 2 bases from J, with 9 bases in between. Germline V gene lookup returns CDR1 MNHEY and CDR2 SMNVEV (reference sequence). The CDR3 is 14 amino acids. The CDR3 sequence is CASSLRGSNYGYTF. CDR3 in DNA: TGTGCCAGCAGTTTAAGAGGGTCCAACTATGGCTACACCTTC.

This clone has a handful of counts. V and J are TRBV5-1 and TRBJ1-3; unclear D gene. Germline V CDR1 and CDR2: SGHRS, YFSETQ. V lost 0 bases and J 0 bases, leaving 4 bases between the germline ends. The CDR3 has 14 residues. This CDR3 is CASSLGDSGNTIYF. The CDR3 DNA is TGCGCCAGCAGCTTGGGGGACTCTGGAAACACCATATATTTT.

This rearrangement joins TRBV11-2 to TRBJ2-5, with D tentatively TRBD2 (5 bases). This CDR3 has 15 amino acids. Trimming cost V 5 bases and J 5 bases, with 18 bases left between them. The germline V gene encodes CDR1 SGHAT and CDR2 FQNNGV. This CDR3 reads CASSPIGGREETQYF. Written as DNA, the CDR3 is TGTGCCAGCAGCCCCATTGGTGGGAGAGAGGAGACCCAGTACTTC. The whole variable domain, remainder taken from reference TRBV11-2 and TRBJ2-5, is EAGVAQSPRYKIIEKRQSVAFWCNPISGHATLYWYQQILGQGPKLLIQFQNNGVVDDSQLPKDRFSAERLKGVDSTLKIQPAKLEDSAVYLCASSPIGGREETQYFGPGTRLLVL.

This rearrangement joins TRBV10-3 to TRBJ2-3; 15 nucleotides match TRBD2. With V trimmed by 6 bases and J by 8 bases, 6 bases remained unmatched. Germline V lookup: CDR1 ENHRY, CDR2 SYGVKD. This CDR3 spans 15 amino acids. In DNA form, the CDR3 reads TGTGCCATCAGCGACCAGGGACTAGCGGGAGGTACGCAGTATTTT. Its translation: CAISDQGLAGGTQYF.

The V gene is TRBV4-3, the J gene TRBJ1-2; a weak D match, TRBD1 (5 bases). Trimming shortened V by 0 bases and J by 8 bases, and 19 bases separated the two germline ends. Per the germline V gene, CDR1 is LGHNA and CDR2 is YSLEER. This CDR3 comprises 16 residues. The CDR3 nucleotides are TGCGCCAGCAGCCAAGATCAGGCAGGGCCGAACGGAGGCTACACCTTC. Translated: CASSQDQAGPNGGYTF.

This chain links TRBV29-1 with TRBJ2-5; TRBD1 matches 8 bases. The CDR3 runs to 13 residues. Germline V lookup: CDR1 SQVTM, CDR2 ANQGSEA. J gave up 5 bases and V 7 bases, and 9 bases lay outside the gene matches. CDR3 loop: CSAMTGAGETQYF. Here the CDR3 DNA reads TGCAGCGCCATGACAGGGGCCGGGGAGACCCAGTACTTC.

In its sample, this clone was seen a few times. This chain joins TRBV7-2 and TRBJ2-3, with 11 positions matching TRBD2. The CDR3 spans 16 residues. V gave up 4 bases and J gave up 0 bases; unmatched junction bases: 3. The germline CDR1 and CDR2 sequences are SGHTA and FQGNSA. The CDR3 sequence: CASSSLAGESTDTQYF. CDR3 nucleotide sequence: TGTGCCAGCAGCTCACTAGCGGGAGAGAGCACAGATACGCAGTATTTT.

The CDR3 bases are TGCGCCAGCAGCTTGGGGGACAGGGATTACAATGAGCAGTTCTTC. Protein sequence: CASSLGDRDYNEQFF. This rearrangement joins TRBV5-1 to TRBJ2-1; 9 bases are a match to TRBD1. V was clipped by 0 bases and J by 4 bases; unmatched bases: 2. From germline, CDR1 is SGHRS and CDR2 YFSETQ. CDR3 length: 15 amino acids.

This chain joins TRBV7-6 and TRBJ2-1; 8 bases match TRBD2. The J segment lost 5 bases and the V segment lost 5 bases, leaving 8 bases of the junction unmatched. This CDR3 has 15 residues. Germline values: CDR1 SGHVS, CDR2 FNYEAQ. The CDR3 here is CASSLGLARHNEQFF. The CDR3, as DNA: TGTGCCAGCAGCCTAGGACTAGCACGGCACAATGAGCAGTTCTTC.